A selection of T cell receptor beta chains follows, all from one sample in a study of OX40 agonist ivuxolimab in advanced cancers. Method: immunoSEQ multiplex PCR; TCRdb's copy keeps in-frame clones and lacks some. Here the sample spans 65,000 to 70,000 clones, roughly four fifths being singletons. The material sequenced was CD4+ or CD8+ T cells sorted from blood, taken in a trial of the OX40 agonist ivuxolimab. These receptors originate from an adult with an advanced solid tumor such as melanoma, head and neck, liver or kidney cancer. The CDR3 runs from the conserved cysteine through the conserved F or W. The D gene is left open where the match is weak. Some rows mark clone size as missing; the rest say once, few, many or name a class of expanded clone.

cdr3_nt	cdr3_aa	clone_size	j_call	v_call	d_call
TGTGCCTGGGGGAGGGGGTGGATTTACGAGCAGTACTTC	CAWGRGWIYEQYF	.	TRBJ2-7	TRBV30	.
TGTGCCAGTAGCTTGCGGGACAGGGGTTTTGACACCGGGGAGCTGTTTTTT	CASSLRDRGFDTGELFF	.	TRBJ2-2	TRBV19	TRBD1
TGTGCCAGCAGTGAAGGGACAGGGAGCACCGGGGAGCTGTTTTTT	CASSEGTGSTGELFF	.	TRBJ2-2	TRBV6-1	TRBD1
TGTGCCAGCAACAGGGGGATTCCTCCCTACGAGCAGTACTTC	CASNRGIPPYEQYF	.	TRBJ2-7	TRBV6-5	TRBD1
TGTGCCAGCAGTCCCTGGGACAGGGGTGAATTCTATGGCTACACCTTC	CASSPWDRGEFYGYTF	.	TRBJ1-2	TRBV27	TRBD1
TGTGCCAGCAGCTCAAAGGACCCCTGGGCAGATACGCAGTATTTT	CASSSKDPWADTQYF	.	TRBJ2-3	TRBV11-1	.
TGTGCCAGCAGCTCGACGGACACCGCGGAGACCCAGTACTTC	CASSSTDTAETQYF	.	TRBJ2-5	TRBV13	.
TGTGCCAGCAGCTCTACGGGGGGAGAGGGTTACAATGAGCAGTTCTTC	CASSSTGGEGYNEQFF	.	TRBJ2-1	TRBV7-3	TRBD2
TGTGCCAGCAGCTTGGTCCAAGTGCGCTCCACAGATACGCAGTATTTT	CASSLVQVRSTDTQYF	.	TRBJ2-3	TRBV5-4	.
TGTGCCAGCAGTTTACGACTAGCGGGAGGCTACGAGCAGTACTTC	CASSLRLAGGYEQYF	.	TRBJ2-7	TRBV27	TRBD2
TGCGCCAGCAGCTACCTCACCGGGACAACAAACACTGAAGCTTTCTTT	CASSYLTGTTNTEAFF	.	TRBJ1-1	TRBV5-1	.
TGTGCCAGCATCGGGACTGAAGCTTTCTTT	CASIGTEAFF	.	TRBJ1-1	TRBV6-5	.
TGTGCCAGCAGCTCGACAGTGAACACTGAAGCTTTCTTT	CASSSTVNTEAFF	.	TRBJ1-1	TRBV9	.
TGTGCCTGGAGTTCCGACAGGGGCTATGGCTACACCTTC	CAWSSDRGYGYTF	.	TRBJ1-2	TRBV30	TRBD1
TGTGCCAGCAGTTCCCGACTAGCGGGGGGCACAGATACGCAGTATTTT	CASSSRLAGGTDTQYF	.	TRBJ2-3	TRBV27	TRBD2
TGTGCCAGCAGACGACAGGAAACCTATGGCTACACCTTC	CASRRQETYGYTF	.	TRBJ1-2	TRBV5-4	.
TGTGCCAGCAGCAACGGACAGGGAGAGACCCAGTACTTC	CASSNGQGETQYF	.	TRBJ2-5	TRBV7-3	TRBD1
TGTGCCAGCAGTTACCTAGGACAGGGGAACAATCAGCCCCAGCATTTT	CASSYLGQGNNQPQHF	few	TRBJ1-5	TRBV6-6	TRBD1
TGTGCCAGCAAGGGTTTGGGCTTTACCGGGGAAAAACTGTTTTTT	CASKGLGFTGEKLFF	.	TRBJ1-4	TRBV2	.
TGTGCCAGCAGCCCGGGACTAGCGGGTAGTAGCACAGATACGCAGTATTTT	CASSPGLAGSSTDTQYF	.	TRBJ2-3	TRBV7-9	TRBD2
TGTGCCAGCTCACCAGGGACTAGCCTCGAGCAGTACTTC	CASSPGTSLEQYF	.	TRBJ2-7	TRBV18	TRBD2
TGTGCCAGCTCCACGGGCTCTAATGAAAAACTGTTTTTT	CASSTGSNEKLFF	.	TRBJ1-4	TRBV18	.
TGTGCCAGCAGTTTCCCCTTGGGGACAGGGAACACTGAAGCTTTCTTT	CASSFPLGTGNTEAFF	once	TRBJ1-1	TRBV28	TRBD1
TGTGCCAGCAGACCCGGGACAGTGAATAATTCACCCCTCCACTTT	CASRPGTVNNSPLHF	.	TRBJ1-6	TRBV28	TRBD1
TGTGCCAGCAGTGTTAAAGATACGCAGTATTTT	CASSVKDTQYF	.	TRBJ2-3	TRBV2	.
TGCGCCAGCACCTCCGGACAGGGGGTCACAGATACGCAGTATTTT	CASTSGQGVTDTQYF	.	TRBJ2-3	TRBV5-1	TRBD1
TGCGCCAGCAGCTTCACCAAGAACACTGAAGCTTTCTTT	CASSFTKNTEAFF	.	TRBJ1-1	TRBV5-1	.
TGTGCCAGCAGTCGACAGGGTAGGAACTACGAGCAGTACTTC	CASSRQGRNYEQYF	.	TRBJ2-7	TRBV27	TRBD1
TGTGCCAGCAGCTTGTACGCGTCGGGGGCGCCGGTTGGAAACACCATATATTTT	CASSLYASGAPVGNTIYF	.	TRBJ1-3	TRBV7-2	.
TGTGCCAGCAGCTCTGACACAGGGGCCAGCTACAATGAGCAGTTCTTC	CASSSDTGASYNEQFF	.	TRBJ2-1	TRBV5-6	TRBD1
TGTGCCAGTAGAAGGGGACAGGGGTACACTGAAGCTTTCTTT	CASRRGQGYTEAFF	.	TRBJ1-1	TRBV19	TRBD1
TGTGCCAGCAGGGAGCCCGGGGGCAAGGGTGGCTACACCTTC	CASREPGGKGGYTF	.	TRBJ1-2	TRBV6-6	.
TGTGCCAGTAGTATAGACCTAAACAGGGCTTTGGGTACTGAAGCTTTCTTT	CASSIDLNRALGTEAFF	.	TRBJ1-1	TRBV19	.
TGTGCAAGTCGTCTAGGCTGGCCAGCGGGGGGACCAAACCGCAATGAGCAGTTCTTC	CASRLGWPAGGPNRNEQFF	.	TRBJ2-1	TRBV12-2	.
TGTGCCATCAGTGCGGGGGATCAGCCCCAGCATTTT	CAISAGDQPQHF	few	TRBJ1-5	TRBV10-3	.
TGTGCCTGGAGTGTAGGTACTAGCGGGATCTACGAGCAGTACTTC	CAWSVGTSGIYEQYF	.	TRBJ2-7	TRBV30	TRBD2
TGCGCCAGCAGCCATCCTGGAGGAAAACTGTTTTTT	CASSHPGGKLFF	few	TRBJ1-4	TRBV4-1	.
TGTGCCAGCAGTGAATTTAAGGGGAATTTGGGCAATGAGCAGTTCTTC	CASSEFKGNLGNEQFF	.	TRBJ2-1	TRBV25-1	.
TGTGCCAGCGCGGATTCAAGCTCCTACGAGCAGTACTTC	CASADSSSYEQYF	.	TRBJ2-7	TRBV28	.
TGTGCCAGCAGCAACAAGGAAAAACTGTTTTTT	CASSNKEKLFF	.	TRBJ1-4	TRBV6-5	.
TGTGCCAGCTCAAGGACGGAAAAGACCCAGTACTTC	CASSRTEKTQYF	once	TRBJ2-5	TRBV18	.
TGTGCCAGCAAGTTTATTCGCTACCTCAGGCATGAGCAGTTCTTC	CASKFIRYLRHEQFF	.	TRBJ2-1	TRBV28	.
TGTGCCAGCAGTATCAGGGGCCAATTCAAAAACATTCAGTACTTC	CASSIRGQFKNIQYF	.	TRBJ2-4	TRBV28	.
TGTGCCAGCAGCGTCACGGGGCGGGGAACTGAGCAGTTCTTC	CASSVTGRGTEQFF	.	TRBJ2-1	TRBV9	.
TGTGCCAGCAGCGTCCTCTTTTCAACTAATGAAAAACTGTTTTTT	CASSVLFSTNEKLFF	.	TRBJ1-4	TRBV5-6	.
TGTGCCAGCAGCGACCCTGGTCGGCCCCAGCATTTT	CASSDPGRPQHF	.	TRBJ1-5	TRBV6-1	.
TGTGCCAGTAGTGACAACTATGGTTACACCTTC	CASSDNYGYTF	.	TRBJ1-2	TRBV19	.
TGTGCCAGCAGCCCCGGGACAGGCGGCAATCAGCCCCAGCATTTT	CASSPGTGGNQPQHF	.	TRBJ1-5	TRBV6-5	TRBD1
TGTGCCAGCAGGAGTGGGGAGGGAGTGGTTAACTATGGCTACACCTTC	CASRSGEGVVNYGYTF	.	TRBJ1-2	TRBV28	.
TGTGCCAGCAGCGTGCGGAACACCGGGGAGCTGTTTTTT	CASSVRNTGELFF	.	TRBJ2-2	TRBV11-2	.
TGTGCCAGCAGTCCTGACAGGTACTATGGCTACACCTTC	CASSPDRYYGYTF	.	TRBJ1-2	TRBV5-4	.
TGTGCCAGCAGCTTGGTCGGAGGTAGGAGAGGTGGCTACACCTTC	CASSLVGGRRGGYTF	.	TRBJ1-2	TRBV5-6	.
TGTGCCAGCACCCAATATAGGGCACCCCTCCACTTT	CASTQYRAPLHF	.	TRBJ1-6	TRBV28	.
TGTGCCAGCAGCGTACAGAGCCCGGGACTAGCGGGAGTATCCTACGAGCAGTACTTC	CASSVQSPGLAGVSYEQYF	.	TRBJ2-7	TRBV7-6	TRBD2
TGCAGCGTTAAGACCGGCGGCTTTACCACCTACGAGCAGTACTTC	CSVKTGGFTTYEQYF	.	TRBJ2-7	TRBV29-1	.
TGTGCCAGTCCTGGGGGGCGGGGCGGATGGGAGACCCAGTACTTC	CASPGGRGGWETQYF	once	TRBJ2-5	TRBV6-1	.
TGTGCCAGCAAGCGCACCGGGGAGCTGTTTTTT	CASKRTGELFF	.	TRBJ2-2	TRBV28	.
TGTGCCAGCAGTGTCGTAGCGGGAGGGCCTTACGAGCAGTACTTC	CASSVVAGGPYEQYF	.	TRBJ2-7	TRBV6-5	TRBD2
TGTGCCAGCAGCGTGGACAGGGTGACAAACACCATATATTTT	CASSVDRVTNTIYF	.	TRBJ1-3	TRBV5-5	TRBD1
TGCGCCAGCAGCTTGGGTCCGGGTCTAGGGGAGACCCAGTACTTC	CASSLGPGLGETQYF	once	TRBJ2-5	TRBV5-1	.